The T cell receptor (beta chain) described here comes from a study of cytomegalovirus exposure and HLA in healthy donors. Study-level information: Of the donors genotyped, several hundred in all, about 82% fell in the Caucasian-associated ancestry cluster.

The germline gives CDR1 SGDLS, CDR2 YYNGEE. This CDR3 has 17 residues. Unmatched junction bases numbered 6, after V lost 4 bases and J lost 3 bases. In the PCR, 60 Vbeta and 13 Jbeta primers were used. TCRdb's table, derived via immunoSEQ multiplex PCR, lists solely in-frame clones and lacks some. The sample features tens of thousands of clones, with 3% to 4.5% in its top ten. The receptor's source is a young man in good health and CMV-seropositive. This chain joins TRBV9 and TRBJ2-2; TRBD2 agrees at 13 bases. Sequencing was carried out using PBMCs. The DNA of the CDR3 is TGTGCCAGCAGCCCGGGACTAGCGGGGCCCTACACCGGGGAGCTGTTTTTT. Translated: CASSPGLAGPYTGELFF.